The 6 T cell receptor beta chains below come from one sample, sequenced in a study of T cells after posttransplantation cyclophosphamide. Only in-frame clones appear in the TCRdb table, and some are missing; sequencing was by immunoSEQ multiplex PCR. The table has several thousand clones, about 2% seen once; the top ten hold 28%. A marrow graft followed busulfan-fludarabine conditioning, with cyclophosphamide on days +3 and +4. The sample in question was PBMCs, obtained roughly 220 days after a stem cell transplant with posttransplant cyclophosphamide. These receptors were obtained from a young adult male patient who received an allogeneic stem cell transplant from a related donor, was CMV-positive, and had no GVHD. Some T cells may be transferred from the graft donor.

V is TRBV5-4 and J is TRBJ1-2; D unclear. Germline lookup yields CDR1 SGHNT and CDR2 YYREEE (reference sequence). V was clipped by 4 bases and J by 8 bases, with 24 bases between them. CDR3 size: 16 residues. CDR3 bases: TGTGCCAGCAGCACCCGAAGACAAGTAACATACTCGGGCTACACCTTC. It is translated as CASSTRRQVTYSGYTF.

Only a few counts were recorded for this clone. This chain connects TRBV19 to TRBJ2-5; 8 bases are shared with TRBD1. The assigned J gene may be wrong: the sequence end matches TRBJ2-7 better. The CDR3 contains 16 residues. Germline-derived CDR1 and CDR2 are LNHDA and SQIVND (reference sequence). DNA for the CDR3: TGTGCCAGTAGTATAGCCCCCAGACAGGGGCCTTACGAGCAGTACTTC. Its protein product is CASSIAPRQGPYEQYF.

The chain combines TRBV6-5 with TRBJ2-5, with 7 bases lining up with TRBD2. The CDR3 sequence is 14 residues long. From germline, CDR1 is MNHEY and CDR2 SVGAGI. V shed 7 bases and J 5 bases; nucleotides not matched to a gene: 10. The CDR3 DNA is TGTGCCAGCACCGCTCGGGGAGGGGCGGAGACCCAGTACTTC. The encoded protein is CASTARGGAETQYF.

The chain joins TRBV5-1 to TRBJ2-2, with 10 nucleotides matching TRBD2. Germline-derived CDR1 and CDR2 are SGHRS and YFSETQ. There are 15 residues in the CDR3. V gave up 2 bases and J gave up 7 bases; unmatched junction bases: 5. The CDR3 region has the DNA TGCGCCAGCAGCTTTAGCGGGGGGATGAACGGGGAGCTGTTTTTT. This translates into CASSFSGGMNGELFF.

This clone was found a few times. J is TRBJ2-5 and V is TRBV7-6, with 9 bases fitting TRBD2. Germline CDR1 reads SGHVS; CDR2 reads FNYEAQ. CDR3 size: 17 residues. The trim removed 5 bases at V and 5 bases at J, leaving 15 bases unmatched. The CDR3, as DNA: TGTGCCAGCAGCCGTCGGGGTAGCGGGAGAAGCTTGGAGACCCAGTACTTC. Its protein product is CASSRRGSGRSLETQYF.

The genes are TRBV7-2 and TRBJ2-5; no clear D. The CDR3 sequence is 15 residues long. The V end was cut by 2 bases, the J end by 5 bases, with 15 bases between. CDR1 and CDR2 from the germline V gene are SGHTA and FQGNSA. In nucleotides, the CDR3 is TGTGCCAGCAGCTTACAGAACAAGGAGAAGGAGACCCAGTACTTC. This gives the protein CASSLQNKEKETQYF. The complete variable domain, with remaining parts taken from reference TRBV7-2 and TRBJ2-5, reads GAGVSQSPSNKVTEKGKDVELRCDPISGHTALYWYRQSLGQGLEFLIYFQGNSAPDKSGLPSDRFSAERTGGSVSTLTIQRTQQEDSAVYLCASSLQNKEKETQYFGPGTRLLVL.